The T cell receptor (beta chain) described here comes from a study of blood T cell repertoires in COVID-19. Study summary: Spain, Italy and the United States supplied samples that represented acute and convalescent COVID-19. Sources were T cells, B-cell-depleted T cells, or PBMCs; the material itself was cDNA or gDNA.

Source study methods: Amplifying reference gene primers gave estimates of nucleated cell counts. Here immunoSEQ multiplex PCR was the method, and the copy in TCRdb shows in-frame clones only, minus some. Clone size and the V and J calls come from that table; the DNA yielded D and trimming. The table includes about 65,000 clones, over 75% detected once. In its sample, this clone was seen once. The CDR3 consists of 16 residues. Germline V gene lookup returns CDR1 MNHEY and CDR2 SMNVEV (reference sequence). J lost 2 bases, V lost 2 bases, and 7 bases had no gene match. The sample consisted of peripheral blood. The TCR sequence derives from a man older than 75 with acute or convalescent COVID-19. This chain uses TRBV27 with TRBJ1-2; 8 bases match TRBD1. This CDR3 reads CASSLVKRQGNYGYTF. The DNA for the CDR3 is TGTGCCAGCAGTTTAGTTAAGAGACAGGGGAACTATGGCTACACCTTC.